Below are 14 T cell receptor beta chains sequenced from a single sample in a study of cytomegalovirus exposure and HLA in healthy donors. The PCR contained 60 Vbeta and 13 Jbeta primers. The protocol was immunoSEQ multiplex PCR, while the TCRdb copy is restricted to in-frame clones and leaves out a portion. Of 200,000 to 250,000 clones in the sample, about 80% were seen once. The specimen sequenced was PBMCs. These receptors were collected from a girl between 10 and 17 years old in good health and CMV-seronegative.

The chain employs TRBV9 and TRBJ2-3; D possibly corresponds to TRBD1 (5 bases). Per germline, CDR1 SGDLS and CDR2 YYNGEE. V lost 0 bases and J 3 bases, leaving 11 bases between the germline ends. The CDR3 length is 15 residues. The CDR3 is CASSVVGAWTDTQYF. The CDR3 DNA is TGTGCCAGCAGCGTAGTAGGGGCCTGGACAGATACGCAGTATTTT.

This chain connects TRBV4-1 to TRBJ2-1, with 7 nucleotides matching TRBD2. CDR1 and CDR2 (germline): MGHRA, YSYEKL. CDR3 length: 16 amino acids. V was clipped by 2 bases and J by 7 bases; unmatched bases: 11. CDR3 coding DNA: TGCGCCAGCAGCCAAATCCTGCGGGGGAAGGGGAATGAGCAGTTCTTC. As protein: CASSQILRGKGNEQFF.

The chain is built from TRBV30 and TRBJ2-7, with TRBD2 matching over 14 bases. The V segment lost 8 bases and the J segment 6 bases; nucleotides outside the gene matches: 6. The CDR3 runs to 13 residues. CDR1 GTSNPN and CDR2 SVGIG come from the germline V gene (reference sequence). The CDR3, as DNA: TGTGCCGGATCCGGACTAGCGGGAGGCGAGCAGTACTTC. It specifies CAGSGLAGGEQYF.

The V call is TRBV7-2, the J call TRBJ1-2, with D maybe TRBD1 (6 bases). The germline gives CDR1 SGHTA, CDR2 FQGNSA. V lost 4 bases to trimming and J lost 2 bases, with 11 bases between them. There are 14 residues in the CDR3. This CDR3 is CASSSTQGNYGYTF. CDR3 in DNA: TGTGCCAGCAGCTCCACTCAGGGGAACTATGGCTACACCTTC.

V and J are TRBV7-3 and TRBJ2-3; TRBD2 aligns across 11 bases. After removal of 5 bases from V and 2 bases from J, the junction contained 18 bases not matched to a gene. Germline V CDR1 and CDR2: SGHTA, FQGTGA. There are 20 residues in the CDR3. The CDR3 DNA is TGTGCCAGCAGCCCCTACCCCTACCCCGGGACTAGCGGATACACAGATACGCAGTATTTT. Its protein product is CASSPYPYPGTSGYTDTQYF.

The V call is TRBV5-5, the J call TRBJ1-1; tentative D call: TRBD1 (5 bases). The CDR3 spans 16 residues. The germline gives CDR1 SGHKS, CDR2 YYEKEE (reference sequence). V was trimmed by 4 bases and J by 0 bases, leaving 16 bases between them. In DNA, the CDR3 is TGTGCCAGCAGCCTAACTTTGACAGTCATGAACACTGAAGCTTTCTTT. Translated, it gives CASSLTLTVMNTEAFF.

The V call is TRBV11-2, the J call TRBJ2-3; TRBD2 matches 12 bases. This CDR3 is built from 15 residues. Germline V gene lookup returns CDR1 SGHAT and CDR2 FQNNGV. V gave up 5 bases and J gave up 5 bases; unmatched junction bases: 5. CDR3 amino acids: CASSLMTSGRDTQYF. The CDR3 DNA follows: TGTGCCAGCAGCCTGATGACTAGCGGGAGAGATACGCAGTATTTT. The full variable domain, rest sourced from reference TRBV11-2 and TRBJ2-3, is EAGVAQSPRYKIIEKRQSVAFWCNPISGHATLYWYQQILGQGPKLLIQFQNNGVVDDSQLPKDRFSAERLKGVDSTLKIQPAKLEDSAVYLCASSLMTSGRDTQYFGPGTRLTVL.

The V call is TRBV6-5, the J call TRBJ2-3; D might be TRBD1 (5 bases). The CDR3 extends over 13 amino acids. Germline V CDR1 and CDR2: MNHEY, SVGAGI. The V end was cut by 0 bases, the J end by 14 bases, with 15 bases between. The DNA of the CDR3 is TGTGCCAGCAGTTACTCGATCCAAGGGGTTAGGTATTTT. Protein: CASSYSIQGVRYF.

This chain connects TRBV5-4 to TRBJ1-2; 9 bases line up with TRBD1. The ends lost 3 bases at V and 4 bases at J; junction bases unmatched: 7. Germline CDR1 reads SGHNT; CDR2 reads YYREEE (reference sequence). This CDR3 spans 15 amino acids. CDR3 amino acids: CASSSSGQGTYGYTF. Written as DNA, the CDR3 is TGTGCCAGCAGCTCCTCAGGACAGGGGACCTATGGCTACACCTTC.

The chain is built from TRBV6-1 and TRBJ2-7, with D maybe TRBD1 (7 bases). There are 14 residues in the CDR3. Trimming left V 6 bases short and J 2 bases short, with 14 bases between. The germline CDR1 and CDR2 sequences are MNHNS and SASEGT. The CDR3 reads CASRLAGGPYEQYF. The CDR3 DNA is TGTGCCAGCAGATTAGCAGGGGGGCCCTACGAGCAGTACTTC.

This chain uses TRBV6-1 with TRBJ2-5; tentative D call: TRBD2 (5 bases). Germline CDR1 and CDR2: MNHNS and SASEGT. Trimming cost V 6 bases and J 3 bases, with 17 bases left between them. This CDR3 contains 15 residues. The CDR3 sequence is CASSRRSWSKETQYF. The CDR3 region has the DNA TGTGCCAGCAGCCGGAGGAGTTGGTCGAAAGAGACCCAGTACTTC.

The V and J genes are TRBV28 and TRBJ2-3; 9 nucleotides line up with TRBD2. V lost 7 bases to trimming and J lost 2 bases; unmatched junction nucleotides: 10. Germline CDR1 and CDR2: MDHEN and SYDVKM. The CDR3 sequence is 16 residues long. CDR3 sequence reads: CASTQSGGLLTDTQYF. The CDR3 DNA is TGTGCCAGCACCCAAAGCGGGGGGTTACTCACAGATACGCAGTATTTT.

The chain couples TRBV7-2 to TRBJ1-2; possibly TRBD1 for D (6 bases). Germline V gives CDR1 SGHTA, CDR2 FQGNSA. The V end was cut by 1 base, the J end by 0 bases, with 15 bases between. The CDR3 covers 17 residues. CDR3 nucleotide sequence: TGTGCCAGCAGCTTAGGTGGGGGCCGAATTACTAACTATGGCTACACCTTC. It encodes CASSLGGGRITNYGYTF.

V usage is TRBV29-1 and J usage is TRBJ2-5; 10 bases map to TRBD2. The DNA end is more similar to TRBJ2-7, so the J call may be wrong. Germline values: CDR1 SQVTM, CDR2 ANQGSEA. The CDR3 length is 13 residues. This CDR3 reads CSVGKREGYEQYF. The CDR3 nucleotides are TGCAGCGTTGGGAAGCGGGAGGGGTACGAGCAGTACTTC.